The 27 T cell receptor beta chains reported below all come from one sample, sequenced in a study of blood T cell repertoires in COVID-19. Libraries were prepared by immunoSEQ multiplex PCR; TCRdb keeps only in-frame clonotypes and omits some of them. The sample has some 240,000 clones, around nine tenths seen once. The material sequenced was peripheral blood. The receptors originated from a woman between 65 and 79 years old with COVID-19, enrolled during active disease.

The V gene is TRBV6-5, the J gene TRBJ1-1, with D maybe TRBD1 (5 bases). This CDR3 region has 15 residues. V shed 5 bases and J shed 3 bases, with 16 bases lying between them. Germline V CDR1 and CDR2: MNHEY, SVGAGI. CDR3 loop: CASSHLTEPYTEAFF. Written as DNA, the CDR3 is TGTGCCAGCAGTCACTTGACAGAACCTTACACTGAAGCTTTCTTT.

The gene calls are TRBV23-1 and TRBJ2-3; D is uncertain. TRBV23-1 is recorded as an ORF, its role being uncertain. The CDR3 covers 15 residues. V was clipped by 6 bases and J by 2 bases, with 15 bases between them. DNA for the CDR3: TGCGCCAGCAGCCGATGGTCAGTGCCCACAGATACGCAGTATTTT. Translation gives CASSRWSVPTDTQYF.

The chain links TRBV10-3 to TRBJ2-3, with TRBD2 matching 11 bases. Looked up from germline, CDR1 is ENHRY and CDR2 is SYGVKD. This CDR3 is 14 amino acids long. The ends lost 10 bases at V and 2 bases at J; junction bases unmatched: 5. The CDR3 region is CATSGLADTDTQYF. CDR3 coding DNA: TGTGCCACCTCGGGACTAGCGGACACAGATACGCAGTATTTT.

This sequence joins TRBV6-1 and TRBJ1-3; perhaps TRBD1 as D (6 bases). Trimming took 1 base from V and 2 from J, leaving 9 bases between them. Germline lookup yields CDR1 MNHNS and CDR2 SASEGT. The CDR3 has 15 amino acids. Written as DNA, the CDR3 is TGTGCCAGCAGTGAAGGGGCAGGGGCTGGAAACACCATATATTTT. Protein sequence: CASSEGAGAGNTIYF.

The chain couples TRBV19 to TRBJ1-5, with D unresolved. This CDR3 spans 13 amino acids. Germline V gives CDR1 LNHDA, CDR2 SQIVND (reference sequence). V dropped 5 bases and J dropped 3 bases, with 8 bases sitting between them. The CDR3, as DNA: TGTGCCAGTAGTGGCGGTATCAATCAGCCCCAGCATTTT. Translation gives CASSGGINQPQHF.

This clone was seen just once. The rearrangement links TRBV6-5 to TRBJ1-2; the match to TRBD1 covers 9 bases. The CDR3 contains 15 residues. V shed 0 bases and J 2 bases; nucleotides not matched to a gene: 1. CDR1 is MNHEY, CDR2 SVGAGI, per germline. This CDR3 is CASSYSGTGNYGYTF. Written as DNA, the CDR3 is TGTGCCAGCAGTTACTCGGGGACAGGGAACTATGGCTACACCTTC.

This clone was found a few times. The V and J genes are TRBV30 and TRBJ1-3; D is undetermined. The germline CDR1 and CDR2 sequences are GTSNPN and SVGIG (reference sequence). This CDR3 is built from 12 residues. Trimming shortened V by 6 bases and J by 2 bases, and 8 bases separated the two germline ends. The CDR3 nucleotides are TGTGCCTGTTTGAGGCCTGGAAACACCATATATTTT. As protein: CACLRPGNTIYF. Full variable domain (missing parts from reference TRBV30 and TRBJ1-3): SQTIHQWPATLVQPVGSPLSLECTVEGTSNPNLYWYRQAAGRGLQLLFYSVGIGQISSEVPQNLSASRPQDRQFILSSKKLLLSDSGFYLCACLRPGNTIYFGEGSWLTVV.

This clone occurred once. The CDR3 bases are TGTGCCAGCAGCTTGGCCGGGGTAGCGGGGGGCACAGATACGCAGTATTTT. The encoded protein is CASSLAGVAGGTDTQYF. The rearrangement uses TRBV5-4 and TRBJ2-3; 9 bases agree with TRBD2. Germline CDR1 reads SGHNT; CDR2 reads YYREEE (reference sequence). There are 17 residues in the CDR3. Losses at the gene ends were 0 bases for V and 1 base for J; bases not matched to a gene: 6.

The J gene is TRBJ2-7, the V gene TRBV7-9; 13 positions match TRBD2. The junction had 8 bases not matched to a gene; V was cut back by 5 bases and J by 4 bases. Looked up from germline, CDR1 is SEHNR and CDR2 is FQNEAQ (reference sequence). The CDR3 has 16 residues. The CDR3 loop reads CASSARLAGGPYEQYF. For the CDR3, the DNA is TGTGCCAGCAGCGCCCGACTAGCGGGAGGACCTTACGAGCAGTACTTC.

The gene calls are TRBV28 and TRBJ2-7; tentatively, D is TRBD1 (5 bases). The CDR3 totals 13 residues. V was trimmed by 6 bases and J by 3 bases, leaving 12 bases between them. Germline CDR1 reads MDHEN; CDR2 reads SYDVKM. The CDR3 spells CASRGDRFYEQYF. As DNA, the CDR3 is TGTGCCAGCAGGGGTGACAGATTCTACGAGCAGTACTTC.

The rearrangement uses TRBV29-1 and TRBJ1-2, with D unresolved. Germline V gene data show CDR1 as SQVTM and CDR2 as ANQGSEA. CDR3 length: 11 amino acids. Trimming cost V 4 bases and J 5 bases, with 8 bases left between them. CDR3: CSVGEEYGYTF. In nucleotides, the CDR3 is TGCAGCGTTGGGGAGGAGTATGGCTACACCTTC. Combining the CDR3 with reference TRBV29-1 and TRBJ1-2 gives the whole variable domain SAVISQKPSRDICQRGTSLTIQCQVDSQVTMMFWYRQQPGQSLTLIATANQGSEATYESGFVIDKFPISRPNLTFSTLTVSNMSPEDSSIYLCSVGEEYGYTFGSGTRLTVV.

V is TRBV4-2 and J is TRBJ2-1; D is uncertain. This CDR3 spans 15 amino acids. V shed 4 bases and J shed 5 bases, with 15 bases lying between them. CDR1 and CDR2 from the germline V gene are LGHNA and YNFKEQ. The CDR3 spells CASSPFRGTHNEQFF. CDR3 sequence (DNA): TGTGCCAGCAGCCCCTTTCGTGGCACCCACAATGAGCAGTTCTTC.

The J gene is TRBJ1-6, the V gene TRBV11-3; 7 nucleotides align to TRBD1. This CDR3 comprises 15 residues. V shed 5 bases, J shed 7 bases, and the junction held 8 bases outside the gene matches. From germline, CDR1 is SGHNT and CDR2 YENEEA. The DNA of the CDR3 is TGTGCCAGCAGCCCCACGACAGGGTCCAATTCACCCCTCCACTTT. Amino acids: CASSPTTGSNSPLHF.

The J gene is TRBJ2-1, the V gene TRBV18, with D maybe TRBD2 (6 bases). The V gene's germline CDR1 is KGHSH and CDR2 LQKENI. The ends were cut back, 3 bases at V and 9 bases at J, with 27 bases in the middle. The CDR3 length is 18 residues. CDR3: CASSPFEVGIAALGEQFF. The DNA for the CDR3 is TGTGCCAGCTCACCGTTTGAGGTCGGGATAGCGGCCCTGGGTGAGCAGTTCTTC.

This chain joins TRBV6-6 and TRBJ1-6; possible D gene TRBD1, 6 bases. The V gene lost 6 bases and the J gene lost 7 bases, with 16 bases spanning the gap. Germline V gives CDR1 MNHNY, CDR2 SVGAGI (reference sequence). This CDR3 comprises 15 residues. The CDR3 DNA follows: TGTGCCAGCAGACAGGGCGGTAGTTTGAATTCACCCCTCCACTTT. It translates to CASRQGGSLNSPLHF.

This chain connects TRBV2 to TRBJ1-4; maybe TRBD1 (5 bases). The CDR3 has 12 amino acids. In germline, CDR1 is SNHLY, CDR2 FYNNEI. Trimming pared 4 bases from V and 8 bases from J, leaving 8 bases between. The CDR3 spells CASSGTGEKLFF. CDR3 DNA: TGTGCCAGCAGTGGAACAGGAGAAAAACTGTTTTTT.

In DNA, the CDR3 is TGTGCCAGCAGCTTGGTCAGGGTGGGACTAAATGAAAAACTGTTTTTT. Protein product: CASSLVRVGLNEKLFF. The rearrangement links TRBV5-5 to TRBJ1-4, with D possibly being TRBD1 (5 bases). The ends were cut back, 0 bases at V and 5 bases at J, with 14 bases in the middle. Germline values: CDR1 SGHKS, CDR2 YYEKEE (reference sequence). The CDR3 has 16 residues. Full variable domain (missing parts from reference TRBV5-5 and TRBJ1-4): DAGVTQSPTHLIKTRGQQVTLRCSPISGHKSVSWYQQVLGQGPQFIFQYYEKEERGRGNFPDRFSARQFPNYSSELNVNALLLGDSALYLCASSLVRVGLNEKLFFGSGTQLSVL.

A few counts support this clone. This rearrangement joins TRBV6-5 to TRBJ1-3; 9 positions agree with TRBD1. The germline CDR1 and CDR2 sequences are MNHEY and SVGAGI. The V and J ends lost 5 bases and 8 bases, in that order; junction bases with no gene match: 7. This CDR3 has 14 amino acids. The CDR3 sequence is CASSHRDRVDTIYF. CDR3 sequence (DNA): TGTGCCAGCAGTCACAGGGACAGGGTGGACACCATATATTTT.

This clone was detected only once. This chain's CDR3 is CASRDRVSYNEQFF. In nucleotides, the CDR3 is TGTGCCAGCAGAGACAGGGTATCCTACAATGAGCAGTTCTTC. The chain combines TRBV27 with TRBJ2-1; 7 bases map to TRBD1. With 6 bases clipped from V and 1 base from J, the junction kept 3 bases outside the gene matches. This CDR3 is built from 14 residues. Per germline, CDR1 MNHEY and CDR2 SMNVEV (reference sequence).

Only a few counts were recorded for this clone. The V gene is TRBV28, the J gene TRBJ1-6, with a tentative D call TRBD1 (5 bases). There are 15 residues in the CDR3. V lost 5 bases and J lost 0, with 8 bases in between. Germline loops: CDR1 MDHEN, CDR2 SYDVKM. This chain's CDR3 is CASSRQSSYNSPLHF. The CDR3 DNA follows: TGTGCCAGCAGTAGACAGAGCTCCTATAATTCACCCCTCCACTTT.

This sequence joins TRBV28 and TRBJ1-2, with TRBD1 as a possible D gene (5 bases). The CDR3 length is 14 residues. Deletions cut 10 bases from V and 6 bases from J, with 21 bases between. Germline lookup yields CDR1 MDHEN and CDR2 SYDVKM. The CDR3 protein is CAILGEYGRNGYTF. CDR3 coding DNA: TGTGCCATCTTGGGGGAATATGGGAGGAATGGCTACACCTTC.

The genes are TRBV18 and TRBJ2-5, with D tentatively TRBD1 (5 bases). This CDR3 is built from 13 residues. Trimming removed 3 bases from V and 2 bases from J, with 7 bases in between. Germline V gene data show CDR1 as KGHSH and CDR2 as LQKENI. CDR3 region: CASSPDTQETQYF. The CDR3 region has the DNA TGTGCCAGCTCACCGGACACTCAAGAGACCCAGTACTTC.

The CDR3 sequence: CASSLAGQPGNTIYF. CDR3 sequence (DNA): TGTGCCAGCAGCTTAGCCGGTCAACCTGGAAACACCATATATTTT. The chain employs TRBV11-3 and TRBJ1-3; D gene ambiguous. The CDR3 sequence is 15 residues long. V shed 1 base and J shed 2 bases, with 9 bases lying between them. CDR1 is SGHNT and CDR2 is YENEEA in the germline V gene.

V and J are TRBV5-1 and TRBJ2-2; a weak D match, TRBD1 (6 bases). Trimming took 4 bases from V and 3 from J, leaving 10 bases between them. This CDR3 comprises 14 residues. Looked up from germline, CDR1 is SGHRS and CDR2 is YFSETQ. The CDR3 reads CASSRRTDTGELFF. The CDR3, as DNA: TGCGCCAGCAGCCGCCGGACAGACACCGGGGAGCTGTTTTTT. The full variable domain, its missing parts supplied by reference TRBV5-1 and TRBJ2-2, is KAGVTQTPRYLIKTRGQQVTLSCSPISGHRSVSWYQQTPGQGLQFLFEYFSETQRNKGNFPGRFSGRQFSNSRSEMNVSTLELGDSALYLCASSRRTDTGELFFGEGSRLTVL.

Notes on this clone: The sample has other DNA sequences that encode this CDR3 too. V usage is TRBV15 and J usage is TRBJ1-5, with TRBD1 identical over 7 bases. This CDR3 contains 14 residues. CDR1 is LNHNV and CDR2 is YYDKDF in the germline V gene (reference sequence). V lost 1 base to trimming and J lost 4 bases; unmatched junction nucleotides: 1. The CDR3 sequence is CATSRGQGNQPQHF. CDR3 coding DNA: TGTGCCACCAGCAGAGGACAGGGTAATCAGCCCCAGCATTTT. The whole variable domain, remainder taken from reference TRBV15 and TRBJ1-5, is DAMVIQNPRYQVTQFGKPVTLSCSQTLNHNVMYWYQQKSSQAPKLLFHYYDKDFNNEADTPDNFQSRRPNTSFCFLDIRSPGLGDTAMYLCATSRGQGNQPQHFGDGTRLSIL.

This clone occurred once. This chain links TRBV2 with TRBJ1-2; TRBD1 matches 8 bases. The V gene's germline CDR1 is SNHLY and CDR2 FYNNEI. The CDR3 spans 14 residues. The ends lost 6 bases at V and 7 bases at J; junction bases unmatched: 10. The CDR3 sequence is CASSKYGQGRGYTF. CDR3 nucleotide sequence: TGTGCCAGCAGCAAATATGGACAGGGCCGTGGCTACACCTTC.

This sequence joins TRBV29-1 and TRBJ2-3, with D possibly being TRBD1 (5 bases). The V end was cut by 3 bases, the J end by 8 bases, with 15 bases between. The germline V gene has CDR1 SQVTM and CDR2 ANQGSEA. This CDR3 comprises 13 residues. Written as DNA, the CDR3 is TGCAGCGTTGACCTTGGGCCCCAGGGTACGCAGTATTTT. Residues: CSVDLGPQGTQYF.